These T cell receptor beta chains were read from a single sample in a study of T cells after yellow fever vaccination. Each CDR3 protein is one row after TCRdb ran MiXCR on the 5' RACE reads. The data hold some 110,000 distinct CDR3 sequences, with 7.4% observed a single time. The sequences come from CD4+ T cells sorted from PBMCs, collected 9 to 11 days after the first yellow fever vaccination. These receptors originate from a man aged 18 to 35 who received the YFV17D yellow fever vaccine. Both conserved end residues are part of each CDR3. A D gene is named only where the DNA matches it firmly. Clone size is stated in some rows and not others, as once, few, many or a class when expanded.

TRBV11-2	TRBJ2-3	many	NA	TGTGCCAGCAGCTTAGATTTACCTTATACGCAGTATTTT	CASSLDLPYTQYF
TRBV4-3	TRBJ2-2	many	TRBD2	TGCGCCAGCAGCCACGTAGCGGGGGGGCTCACCGGGGAGCTGTTTTTT	CASSHVAGGLTGELFF
TRBV5-1	TRBJ1-2	many	TRBD1	TGCGCCAGCAGCGGGGCCCCGGGACAGACTATGTCGGGCTACACCTTC	CASSGAPGQTMSGYTF
TRBV29-1	TRBJ1-2	many	NA	TGCAGCGTTGAAGAATGGACCTCCCGGGGCTACACCTTC	CSVEEWTSRGYTF
TRBV5-1	TRBJ2-2	many	TRBD1	TGCGCCAGCAGCTTGAACAGGGGGCTTAGCGGGGAGCTGTTTTTT	CASSLNRGLSGELFF
TRBV7-3	TRBJ2-7	many	NA	TGTGCCCCCCCCGGGTCGGTTACCTACGAGCAGTACTTC	CAPPGSVTYEQYF
TRBV30	TRBJ1-5	NA	NA	TGTGCCTGGAGTGTTTTAGGAAATCAGCCCCAGCATTTT	CAWSVLGNQPQHF
TRBV7-2	TRBJ2-5	many	NA	TGTGCCAGCAGCTTAGGGGGGTGGGAGGAGACCCAGTACTTC	CASSLGGWEETQYF
TRBV3-1	TRBJ1-5	many	NA	TGTGCCAGCAGCCAAGCCGGGGAACAGCCCCAGCATTTT	CASSQAGEQPQHF
TRBV12-3/TRBV12-4	TRBJ2-3	many	NA	TGTGCCAGCTCCGAGCAGAGTCCACCAGATACGCAGTATTTT	CASSEQSPPDTQYF
TRBV5-1	TRBJ1-1	many	NA	TGCGCCAGCAGCTTTTTGTCCGGGTTGAACACTGAAGCTTTCTTT	CASSFLSGLNTEAFF
TRBV5-6	TRBJ2-3	many	TRBD2	TGTGCCAGCAGCTTGGACGCCCTGCGGGGGGATACGCAGTATTTT	CASSLDALRGDTQYF
TRBV7-6	TRBJ2-2	many	NA	TGTGCCAGCAGCGGGCCGGACCATAACACCGGGGAGCTGTTTTTT	CASSGPDHNTGELFF
TRBV12-3/TRBV12-4	TRBJ2-5	many	TRBD2	TGTGCCAGCCGCCGACGGGAGGGGCAAGAGACCCAGTACTTC	CASRRREGQETQYF
TRBV7-2	TRBJ1-1	many	TRBD1	TGTGCCAGCAGGGTACAGGGGAGTGAAGCTTTCTTT	CASRVQGSEAFF
TRBV29-1	TRBJ2-2	few	NA	TGCAGCGTTGGGAACACCGGGGAGCTGTTTTTT	CSVGNTGELFF
TRBV5-1	TRBJ2-7	many	TRBD1	TGCGCCAGCAGTTCCGGGACAGGGACTTACGAGCAGTACTTC	CASSSGTGTYEQYF
TRBV9	TRBJ1-6	many	NA	TGTGCCAGCAGCGTACAAGGGTTAGGATCACCCCTCCACTTT	CASSVQGLGSPLHF
TRBV19	TRBJ1-4	many	TRBD1	TGTGCCATCGGACAGGGGCGGGCAACTAATGAAAAACTGTTTTTT	CAIGQGRATNEKLFF
TRBV5-1	TRBJ1-1	many	NA	TGCGCCAGCAGCTTCGTAAGGGGAACGGACACTGAAGCTTTCTTT	CASSFVRGTDTEAFF
TRBV30	TRBJ2-4	many	NA	TGTGCGACCAGCCGGGTAGCCAAAAACATTCAGTACTTC	CATSRVAKNIQYF
TRBV7-8	TRBJ2-5	many	NA	TGTGCCAGCCGGCCCTGGGGGGGCCGAGAGACCCAGTACTTC	CASRPWGGRETQYF
TRBV5-1	TRBJ2-3	many	NA	TGCGCCAGCAGCTTTTATAACGGGGGCCCTAGCACAGATACGCAGTATTTT	CASSFYNGGPSTDTQYF
TRBV6-4	TRBJ2-7	many	NA	TGTGCCAGCAGCCATTTAGGAGCAGTCGGGGCATTAGGGAGCTACGAGCAGTACTTC	CASSHLGAVGALGSYEQYF
TRBV5-1	TRBJ2-5	many	NA	TGCGCCAGCAGCTTCTCAGGGGTAGAGACCCAGTACTTC	CASSFSGVETQYF
TRBV7-9	TRBJ2-6	few	NA	TGTGCCAGCAGCTCAATTCCAATCGAGGCTGGGGCCAACGTCCTGACTTTC	CASSSIPIEAGANVLTF
TRBV6-5	TRBJ1-6	many	TRBD1	TGTGCCAGCACCAACAGGGGGAGGGGGTCACCCCTCCACTTT	CASTNRGRGSPLHF
TRBV30	TRBJ2-1	NA	TRBD2	TGTGCCTGGAGCAGACCGGGACTAGACTCCTACAATGAGCAGTTCTTC	CAWSRPGLDSYNEQFF
TRBV10-3	TRBJ1-4	few	TRBD1	TGTGCCATCAGTGAGTCCGGGACAGGCTCTAATGAAAAACTGTTTTTT	CAISESGTGSNEKLFF
TRBV7-2	TRBJ1-5	many	NA	TGTGCCAGCAGCTTGCGAGGAGGCAATCAGCCCCAGCATTTT	CASSLRGGNQPQHF
TRBV12-3/TRBV12-4	TRBJ1-1	few	NA	TGTGCCAGCACCCTACAGGGAGGGTCCACTGAAGCTTTCTTT	CASTLQGGSTEAFF
TRBV5-1	TRBJ1-5	many	NA	TGCGCCAGCAGCTTTCCGGATCAGCCCCAGCATTTT	CASSFPDQPQHF
TRBV10-2	TRBJ2-1	many	TRBD1	TGCGCCAGCAGAGCGACAGGGCGGGATGAGCAGTTCTTC	CASRATGRDEQFF
TRBV4-3	TRBJ1-5	few	NA	TGCGCCAGCAGCCTGTCTTTTGGCGGGCAGCCCCAGCATTTT	CASSLSFGGQPQHF
TRBV7-3	TRBJ1-1	many	NA	TGTGCCAGCAGCTTATATCACAGCCAGGGGCCTGAAGCTTTCTTT	CASSLYHSQGPEAFF
TRBV18	TRBJ2-1	many	NA	TGTGCCAGCTCATCACTAGGAGATGAGCAGTTCTTC	CASSSLGDEQFF
TRBV5-1	TRBJ2-6	many	NA	TGCGCCAGCAGCGTCAGCTCTGGGGCCAACGTCCTGACTTTC	CASSVSSGANVLTF
TRBV7-8	TRBJ2-3	many	NA	TGTGCCAGCAGCTTACGAAGGGGAGTGAGTGCGCAGTATTTT	CASSLRRGVSAQYF
TRBV5-1	TRBJ1-1	NA	NA	TGCGCCAGCAGGGGGATGCTTTCGGGGGAGAACACTGAAGCTTTCTTT	CASRGMLSGENTEAFF
TRBV5-1	TRBJ1-1	NA	NA	TGCGCCAGCAGCCCAGACAGCCAGAACACTGAAGCTTTCTTT	CASSPDSQNTEAFF
TRBV6-5	TRBJ1-4	many	TRBD1	TGTGCCAGCAGTTACGCGACAGGGGGTAATGAAAAACTGTTTTTT	CASSYATGGNEKLFF
TRBV2	TRBJ1-4	many	TRBD1	TGTGCCAGCAAGCTCGACAGGGATGAAAAACTGTTTTTT	CASKLDRDEKLFF
TRBV7-9	TRBJ2-3	few	TRBD1	TGTGCCAGCAGCTTCACCGGGACAGTTGCAGATACGCAGTATTTT	CASSFTGTVADTQYF
TRBV5-1	TRBJ2-7	NA	TRBD1	TGCGCCAGCAGCTTGGTGACAGGGACCTACGAGCAGTACTTC	CASSLVTGTYEQYF
TRBV20-1	TRBJ1-4	few	NA	TGCAGTTCTCGGGACTTAAATAATGAAAAACTGTTTTTT	CSSRDLNNEKLFF
TRBV2	TRBJ1-6	many	NA	TGTGCCAGCAGTGGACCGACAGGTCCTACCAATTCACCCCTCCACTTT	CASSGPTGPTNSPLHF
TRBV3-1	TRBJ1-2	many	NA	TGTGCCAGCAGCCCCACCGACAGAGGCTACACCTTC	CASSPTDRGYTF
TRBV6-2/TRBV6-3	TRBJ2-7	many	NA	TGTGCCAGCAGTCCCCCCTTGGGGGTGACTGCCGAGCAGTACTTC	CASSPPLGVTAEQYF
TRBV28	TRBJ1-4	many	NA	TGTGCCAGCAGATCGGTGGCTAATGAAAAACTGTTTTTT	CASRSVANEKLFF
TRBV5-5	TRBJ2-7	many	TRBD2	TGTGCCAGCAGCGGGTGGACTAGCGGATTCTCCTACGAGCAGTACTTC	CASSGWTSGFSYEQYF
TRBV7-2	TRBJ2-1	many	NA	TGTGCCAGCAGCTTAGTGGCCCCAGTAGGTGAGCAGTTCTTC	CASSLVAPVGEQFF
TRBV6-6	TRBJ2-2	many	NA	TGTGCCAGCAGTTACGAATTCGGGGAGCTGTTTTTT	CASSYEFGELFF
TRBV12-3/TRBV12-4	TRBJ2-3	few	TRBD2	TGTGCCAGCAGTTTATCCCCCTCGGGCGGGGGGGCCGCAGATACGCAGTATTTT	CASSLSPSGGGAADTQYF
TRBV18	TRBJ2-3	many	TRBD1	TGTGCCAGCTCAACCGCAGGGGGAGATACGCAGTATTTT	CASSTAGGDTQYF
TRBV28	TRBJ1-6	NA	TRBD1	TGTGCCAGCAGTTCAGAACAGGGGGCCCAATTCCCCTATAATTCACCCCTCCACTTT	CASSSEQGAQFPYNSPLHF